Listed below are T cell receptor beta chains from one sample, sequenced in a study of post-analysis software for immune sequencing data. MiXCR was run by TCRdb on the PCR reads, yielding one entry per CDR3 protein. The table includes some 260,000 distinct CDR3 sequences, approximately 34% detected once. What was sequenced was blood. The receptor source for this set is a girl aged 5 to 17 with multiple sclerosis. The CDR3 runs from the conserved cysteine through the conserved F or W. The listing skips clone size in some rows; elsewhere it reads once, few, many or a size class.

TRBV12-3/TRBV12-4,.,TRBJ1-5,CASSFGYPSNQPQHF
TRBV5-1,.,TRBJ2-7,CASSWRPDAMDEQYF
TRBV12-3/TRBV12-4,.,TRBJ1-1,CASSPTGPREAFF
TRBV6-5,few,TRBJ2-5,CASKSSGGGWQETQYF
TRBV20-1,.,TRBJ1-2,CSALDGTAYGYTF
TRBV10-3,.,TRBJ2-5,CGISGGLAVETQYF
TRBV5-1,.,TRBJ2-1,CASSFSPVLSGGPNEQFF
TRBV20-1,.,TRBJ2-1,CSAPHEVQAPNEQFF
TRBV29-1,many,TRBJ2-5,CSARRDRMTQYF
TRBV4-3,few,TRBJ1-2,CASSQDMGQRDYGYTF
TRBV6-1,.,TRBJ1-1,CASTRTGRMNTEAFF
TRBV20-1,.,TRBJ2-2,CSARVPGQPNTGELFF
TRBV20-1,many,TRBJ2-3,CSARVSDSPFVDTQYF
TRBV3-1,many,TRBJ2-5,CASSQFSPLAGQETQYF
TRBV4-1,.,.,CASSHQTSGNYEQYF
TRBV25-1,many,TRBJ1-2,CASSALNYGYTF
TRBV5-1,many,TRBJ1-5,CASSPGTGNQPQHF
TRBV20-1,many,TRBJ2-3,CSARDQGSTDTQYF